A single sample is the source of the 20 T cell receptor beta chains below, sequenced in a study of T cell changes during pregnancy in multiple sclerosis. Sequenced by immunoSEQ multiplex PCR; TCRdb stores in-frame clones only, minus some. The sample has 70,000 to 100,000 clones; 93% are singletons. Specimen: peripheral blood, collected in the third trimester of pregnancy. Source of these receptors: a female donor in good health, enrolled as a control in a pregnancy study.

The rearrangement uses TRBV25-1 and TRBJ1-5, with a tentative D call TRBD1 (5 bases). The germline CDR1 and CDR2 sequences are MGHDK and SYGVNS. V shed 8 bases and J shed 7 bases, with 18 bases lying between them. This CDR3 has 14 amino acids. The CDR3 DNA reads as TGTGCCAGCCTCGGCACAGGTAAAAGCCAGCCCCAGCATTTT. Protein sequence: CASLGTGKSQPQHF.

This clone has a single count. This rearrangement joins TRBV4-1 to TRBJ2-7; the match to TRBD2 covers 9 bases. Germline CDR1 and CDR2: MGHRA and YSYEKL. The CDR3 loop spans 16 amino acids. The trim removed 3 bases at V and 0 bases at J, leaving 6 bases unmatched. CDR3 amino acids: CASSHQSSGSSYEQYF. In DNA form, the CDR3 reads TGCGCCAGCAGCCACCAGAGTAGCGGGAGCTCCTACGAGCAGTACTTC.

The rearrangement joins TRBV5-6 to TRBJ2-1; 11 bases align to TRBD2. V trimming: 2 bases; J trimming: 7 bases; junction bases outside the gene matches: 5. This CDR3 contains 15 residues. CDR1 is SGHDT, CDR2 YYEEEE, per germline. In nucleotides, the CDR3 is TGTGCCAGCAGCTTCAGGACTAGCGGGTTGAATGAGCAGTTCTTC. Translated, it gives CASSFRTSGLNEQFF. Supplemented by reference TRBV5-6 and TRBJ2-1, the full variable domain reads DAGVTQSPTHLIKTRGQQVTLRCSPKSGHDTVSWYQQALGQGPQFIFQYYEEEERQRGNFPDRFSGHQFPNYSSELNVNALLLGDSALYLCASSFRTSGLNEQFFGPGTRLTVL.

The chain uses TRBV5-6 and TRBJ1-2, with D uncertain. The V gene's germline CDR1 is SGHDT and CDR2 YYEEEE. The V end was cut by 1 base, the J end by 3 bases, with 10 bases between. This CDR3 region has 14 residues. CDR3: CASSLPPVDYGYTF. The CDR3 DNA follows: TGTGCCAGCAGCTTGCCTCCAGTGGACTATGGCTACACCTTC. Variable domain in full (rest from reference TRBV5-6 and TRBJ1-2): DAGVTQSPTHLIKTRGQQVTLRCSPKSGHDTVSWYQQALGQGPQFIFQYYEEEERQRGNFPDRFSGHQFPNYSSELNVNALLLGDSALYLCASSLPPVDYGYTFGSGTRLTVV.

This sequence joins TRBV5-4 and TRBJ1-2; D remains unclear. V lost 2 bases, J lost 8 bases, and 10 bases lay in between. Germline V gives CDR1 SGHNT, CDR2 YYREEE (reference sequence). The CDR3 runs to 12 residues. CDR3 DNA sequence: TGTGCCAGCAGCTTACTTGAAGAAGGCTACACCTTC. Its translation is CASSLLEEGYTF.

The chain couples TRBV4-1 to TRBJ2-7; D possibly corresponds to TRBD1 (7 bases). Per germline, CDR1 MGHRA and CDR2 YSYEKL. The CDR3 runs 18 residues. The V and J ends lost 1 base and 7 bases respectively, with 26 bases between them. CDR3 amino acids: CASSQVGRGELVFGEQYF. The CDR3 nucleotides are TGCGCCAGCAGCCAAGTTGGCAGGGGGGAGTTAGTGTTTGGGGAGCAGTACTTC.

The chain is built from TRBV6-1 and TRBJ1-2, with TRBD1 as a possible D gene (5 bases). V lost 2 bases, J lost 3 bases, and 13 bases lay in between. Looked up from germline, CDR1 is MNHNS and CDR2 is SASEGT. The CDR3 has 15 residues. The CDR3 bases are TGTGCCAGCAGTGAAAGGCTGGGCAGGGACTATGGCTACACCTTC. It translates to CASSERLGRDYGYTF.

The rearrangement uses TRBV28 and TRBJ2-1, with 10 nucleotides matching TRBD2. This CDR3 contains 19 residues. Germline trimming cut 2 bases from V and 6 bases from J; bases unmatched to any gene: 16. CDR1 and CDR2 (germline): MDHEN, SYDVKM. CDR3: CASSLGVGGAGGPFNEQFF. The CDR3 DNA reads TGTGCCAGCAGTTTAGGGGTTGGCGGAGCGGGAGGGCCTTTCAATGAGCAGTTCTTC. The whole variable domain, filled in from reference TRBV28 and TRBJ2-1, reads DVKVTQSSRYLVKRTGEKVFLECVQDMDHENMFWYRQDPGLGLRLIYFSYDVKMKEKGDIPEGYSVSREKKERFSLILESASTNQTSMYLCASSLGVGGAGGPFNEQFFGPGTRLTVL.

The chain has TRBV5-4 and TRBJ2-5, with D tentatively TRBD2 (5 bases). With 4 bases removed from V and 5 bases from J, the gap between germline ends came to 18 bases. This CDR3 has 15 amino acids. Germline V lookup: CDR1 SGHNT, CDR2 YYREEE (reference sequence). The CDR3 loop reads CASSRAAAPGETQYF. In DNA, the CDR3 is TGTGCCAGCAGCCGAGCGGCGGCCCCGGGGGAGACCCAGTACTTC.

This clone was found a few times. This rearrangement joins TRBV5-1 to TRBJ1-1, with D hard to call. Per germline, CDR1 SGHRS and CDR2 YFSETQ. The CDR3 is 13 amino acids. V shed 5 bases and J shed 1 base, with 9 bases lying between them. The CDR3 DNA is TGCGCCAGCAGTATTTCCGGGAACACTGAAGCTTTCTTT. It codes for CASSISGNTEAFF.

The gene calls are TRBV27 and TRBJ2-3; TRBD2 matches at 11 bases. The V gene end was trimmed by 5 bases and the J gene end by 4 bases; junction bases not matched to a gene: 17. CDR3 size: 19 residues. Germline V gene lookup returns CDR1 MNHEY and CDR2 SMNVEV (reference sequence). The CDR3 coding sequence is TGTGCCAGCAGTGAAACTAGCGGGAGATCGTCACCCGTCCCAGATACGCAGTATTTT. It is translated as CASSETSGRSSPVPDTQYF.

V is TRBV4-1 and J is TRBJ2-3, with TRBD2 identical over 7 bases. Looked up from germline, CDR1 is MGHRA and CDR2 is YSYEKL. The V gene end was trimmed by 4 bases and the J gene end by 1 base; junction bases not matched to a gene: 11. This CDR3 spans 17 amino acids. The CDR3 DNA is TGCGCCAGCAGCCGAAAACGCGGGGCGGGGGGCACAGATACGCAGTATTTT. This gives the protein CASSRKRGAGGTDTQYF.

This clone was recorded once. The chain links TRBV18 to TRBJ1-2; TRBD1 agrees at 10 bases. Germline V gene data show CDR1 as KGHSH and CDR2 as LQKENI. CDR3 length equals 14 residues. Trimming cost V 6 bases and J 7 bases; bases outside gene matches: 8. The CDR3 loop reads CASSLDRGLGGYTF. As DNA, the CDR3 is TGTGCCAGCTCTCTCGACAGGGGGCTAGGTGGCTACACCTTC.

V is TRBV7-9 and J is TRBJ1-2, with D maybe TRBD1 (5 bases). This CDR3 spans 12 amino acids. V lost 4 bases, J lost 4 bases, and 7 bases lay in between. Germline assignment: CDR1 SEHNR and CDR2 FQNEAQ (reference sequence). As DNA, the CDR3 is TGTGCCAGCAGCTCCGACAGCTATGGCTACACCTTC. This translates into CASSSDSYGYTF.

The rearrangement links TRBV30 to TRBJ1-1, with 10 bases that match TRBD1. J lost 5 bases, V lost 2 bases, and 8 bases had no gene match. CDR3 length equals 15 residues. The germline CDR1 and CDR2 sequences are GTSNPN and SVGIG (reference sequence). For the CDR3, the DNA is TGTGCCTGGAGTATGACCGGGACAGGGGTGACTGAAGCTTTCTTT. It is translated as CAWSMTGTGVTEAFF.

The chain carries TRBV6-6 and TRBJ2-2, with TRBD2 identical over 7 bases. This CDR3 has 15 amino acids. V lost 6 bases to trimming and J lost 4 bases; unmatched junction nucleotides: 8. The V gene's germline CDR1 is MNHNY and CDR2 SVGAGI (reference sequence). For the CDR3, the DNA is TGTGCCAGCAGCCCCGGTAGGGAGGGCACCGGGGAGCTGTTTTTT. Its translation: CASSPGREGTGELFF.

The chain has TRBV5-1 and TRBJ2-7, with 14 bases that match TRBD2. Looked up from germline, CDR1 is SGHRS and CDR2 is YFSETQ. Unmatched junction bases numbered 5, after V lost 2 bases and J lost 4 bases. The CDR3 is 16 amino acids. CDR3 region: CASSFGLAGGLYEQYF. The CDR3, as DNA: TGCGCCAGCAGCTTCGGACTAGCGGGAGGCCTATACGAGCAGTACTTC.

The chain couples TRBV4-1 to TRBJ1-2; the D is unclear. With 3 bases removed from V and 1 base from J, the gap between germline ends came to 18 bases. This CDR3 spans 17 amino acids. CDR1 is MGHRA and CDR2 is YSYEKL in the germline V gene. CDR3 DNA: TGCGCCAGCAGCCACGACCTAATCGACAATTTTAACTATGGCTACACCTTC. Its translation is CASSHDLIDNFNYGYTF.

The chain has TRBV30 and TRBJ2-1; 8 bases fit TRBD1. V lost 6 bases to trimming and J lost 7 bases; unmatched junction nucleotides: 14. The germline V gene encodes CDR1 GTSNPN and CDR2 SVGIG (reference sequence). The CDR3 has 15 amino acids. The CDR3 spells CACPRARGLLNEQFF. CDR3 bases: TGTGCCTGCCCCCGGGCCAGGGGGCTTCTGAATGAGCAGTTCTTC.

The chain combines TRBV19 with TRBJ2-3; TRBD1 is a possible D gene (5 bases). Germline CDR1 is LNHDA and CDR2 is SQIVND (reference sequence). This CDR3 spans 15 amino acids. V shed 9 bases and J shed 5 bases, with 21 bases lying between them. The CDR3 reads CASKGYTDLLDTQYF. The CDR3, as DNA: TGTGCCAGCAAGGGGTATACGGATCTCCTAGATACGCAGTATTTT.